The following is a TCR beta chain sequence with its context. What it binds is not known. Trimming took off 5 bases at V and 5 bases at J, with 24 bases between the two ends. The CDR3 is made up of 17 amino acids. CDR1 and CDR2 (germline): SGHTA, FQGNSA. Researchers ran the PCR with 60 Vbeta and 13 Jbeta primers. Authors' processing steps: The count from a later analysis was tens of millions of unique TCR beta chains, some 12 million of them shared. TCRdb's table, derived via immunoSEQ multiplex PCR, lists solely in-frame clones and lacks some. For V, J and clone size, that table is used; D and trimming come from the DNA. The table has about 93,000 clones, roughly 79% seen once. The data originate from a study of cytomegalovirus exposure and HLA in healthy donors. Broader study findings: An analysis that was carried out later associated approximately 17,000 TCR beta sequences with HLA alleles at 0.05 false discovery rate. Reports indicated that the classifier achieved high specificity and sensitivity in diagnosing cytomegalovirus status.

The sequenced sample was PBMCs. V usage is TRBV7-2 and J usage is TRBJ1-2; D ambiguous. This TCR was recovered from a man younger than 45 in good health and CMV-seronegative. The CDR3 loop is CASSPAWASGGSYGYTF. CDR3 sequence (DNA): TGTGCCAGCAGCCCGGCATGGGCATCGGGAGGTAGTTATGGCTACACCTTC.